These T cell receptor beta chains were read from a single sample in a study of blood T cell repertoires in COVID-19. Clones were sequenced by immunoSEQ multiplex PCR, and TCRdb holds only the in-frame ones, with some missing. The sample yields about 52,000 clones, approximately 83% seen once. The sequencing input was peripheral blood. The source is a man aged 65-85 years with active COVID-19. CDR3s include the opening cysteine and the closing phenylalanine or tryptophan. A D gene is named only where the DNA matches it firmly. Size tells how often a clone was seen (once, few, many) or the class of an expanded clone, and some rows leave it out.

D	size	V	J	DNA	CDR3
-	-	TRBV12-3/TRBV12-4	TRBJ1-5	TGTGCCAGCAGTTGGAGTAGCAATCAGCCCCAGCATTTT	CASSWSSNQPQHF
TRBD1	-	TRBV9	TRBJ2-2	TGTGCCAGCAGCCCCCGCGGGACAGGGACCACCGGGGAGCTGTTTTTT	CASSPRGTGTTGELFF
TRBD2	-	TRBV7-9	TRBJ2-1	TGTGCCAGCAGCCCCGGGGCTAGCGGGTCCTTCGCCGTCAATGAGCAGTTCTTC	CASSPGASGSFAVNEQFF
TRBD1	-	TRBV24-1	TRBJ2-3	TGTGCCACCGGGACAGGGAGCACAGATACGCAGTATTTT	CATGTGSTDTQYF
-	-	TRBV7-2	TRBJ2-7	TGTGCCAGCAGCTTAGGGCGGGGCACCGAGCAGTACTTC	CASSLGRGTEQYF
-	-	TRBV19	TRBJ2-1	TGTGCCAGTAGTATTCGTCGCGGTCGGAGTTTTTGGCAGTTCTTC	CASSIRRGRSFWQFF
TRBD1	-	TRBV2	TRBJ2-7	TGTGCCACCACAGGGGTCCTCTACGAGCAGTACTTC	CATTGVLYEQYF
TRBD1	-	TRBV20-1	TRBJ1-2	TGCAGACCACAGGGGTCGGATGGCTACACCTTC	CRPQGSDGYTF
TRBD2	-	TRBV6-2/TRBV6-3	TRBJ2-5	TGTGCCAGCAGTTACAGGCTAGCGGGGGAATACGAAGAGACCCAGTACTTC	CASSYRLAGEYEETQYF
-	-	TRBV19	TRBJ2-2	TGTGCCAGTATTGGGCTCTCAGGGGAGACCGGGGAGCTGTTTTTT	CASIGLSGETGELFF
-	-	TRBV6-5	TRBJ2-1	TGTGCCAGCAGTCCAAGTGAAGGGGAATATGAGCAGTTCTTC	CASSPSEGEYEQFF
-	-	TRBV28	TRBJ1-4	TGTGCCAGCTCTATTTCGACAGGCGGTGGGGAAAAACTGTTTTTT	CASSISTGGGEKLFF
-	-	TRBV21-1	TRBJ1-1	TGTGCCAGCATCTTTAGAGGCGGGACGCCGCCCACTGAAGCTTTCTTT	CASIFRGGTPPTEAFF
TRBD1	once	TRBV4-1	TRBJ1-2	TGCGCCAGCAGCCAACCGGGACAGAAAAACTATGGCTACACCTTC	CASSQPGQKNYGYTF
TRBD1	-	TRBV10-3	TRBJ2-5	TGTGCCATCAGGTTCGGACAGGGGGAGACCCAGTACTTC	CAIRFGQGETQYF
-	-	TRBV13	TRBJ2-1	TGTGCCAGCAGCCCTGAGTACAATGAGCAGTTCTTC	CASSPEYNEQFF
-	-	TRBV15	TRBJ1-2	TGTGCCACCAGCAGAGCACACCTAGCTAACTATGGCTACACCTTC	CATSRAHLANYGYTF
-	-	TRBV30	TRBJ2-5	TGTGCCTGGGCGAGGGGGGGAGAGACCCAGTACTTC	CAWARGGETQYF
-	-	TRBV6-2/TRBV6-3	TRBJ2-3	TGTGCCAGCAGTGTAATACTAACAGATACGCAGTATTTT	CASSVILTDTQYF
TRBD1	-	TRBV12-5	TRBJ2-5	TGTGCTAGTGGTCCAGGACAGGGAAACCTTCAAGAGACCCAGTACTTC	CASGPGQGNLQETQYF
-	-	TRBV7-6	TRBJ1-2	TGTGCCAGCAGCCCAGACAGGAACTATGGCTACACCTTC	CASSPDRNYGYTF
-	-	TRBV6-2/TRBV6-3	TRBJ2-5	TGTGCCAGCAGTTATTATGGGGGAGGAGAGACCCAGTACTTC	CASSYYGGGETQYF
TRBD1	-	TRBV5-1	TRBJ1-4	TGCGCCAGCAGCATGGGACAGGGGGAAATTAATGAAAAACTGTTTTTT	CASSMGQGEINEKLFF
TRBD2	-	TRBV11-2	TRBJ2-1	TGTGCCAGCAGCTCGGGACTAGCGGCCAAGGGGCGCTCCTACAATGAGCAGTTCTTC	CASSSGLAAKGRSYNEQFF
TRBD1	-	TRBV5-4	TRBJ2-3	TGTGCCAGCAGCTTGGCACCGGGACAGGGGGTGACAGATACGCAGTATTTT	CASSLAPGQGVTDTQYF
-	-	TRBV7-2	TRBJ1-2	TGTGCCAGCAGCTTAGGTTTTTGGGGACAAGGCTACACCTTC	CASSLGFWGQGYTF
TRBD2	-	TRBV2	TRBJ2-3	TGTGCCAGCAGTGAACTAGGACCCACTAGCGGCACAGATACGCAGTATTTT	CASSELGPTSGTDTQYF
-	few	TRBV29-1	TRBJ2-7	TGCAGCGTTGAGGGCCAAGGAACCAACAATTACGAGCAGTACTTC	CSVEGQGTNNYEQYF
-	-	TRBV7-2	TRBJ1-3	TGTGCCAGCAGCTCAGCGACAGGCGGAAACACCATATATTTT	CASSSATGGNTIYF
-	-	TRBV27	TRBJ1-4	TGTGCCAGCAGTTCTGGGGGGTTTAATGAAAAACTGTTTTTT	CASSSGGFNEKLFF
TRBD1	-	TRBV3-1/TRBV3-2	TRBJ1-2	TGTGCCAGCAGCCAATGGGACAGGGGTAACTATGGCTACACCTTC	CASSQWDRGNYGYTF
TRBD2	-	TRBV4-1	TRBJ2-7	TGCGCCAGCAGCCAAGTTGGACTAGCGGATAACAACTCCTACGAGCAGTACTTC	CASSQVGLADNNSYEQYF
-	-	TRBV9	TRBJ1-1	TGTGCCAGCAGCGTAGGCCCTGGGGGGGGTGTGAACACTGAAGCTTTCTTT	CASSVGPGGGVNTEAFF
TRBD1	once	TRBV9	TRBJ2-7	TGTGCCAGCAGCCCCGGGACAGGGGACTACGAGCAGTACTTC	CASSPGTGDYEQYF
-	-	TRBV2	TRBJ1-4	TGTGCCAGCAGTCGCGGGACCACCGGCAGCGAAAAACTGTTTTTT	CASSRGTTGSEKLFF
TRBD1	-	TRBV10-3	TRBJ1-1	TGTGCCATCAGTGTAAGGTCGGGACAGGGGCGTAACACTGAAGCTTTCTTT	CAISVRSGQGRNTEAFF
TRBD2	-	TRBV9	TRBJ2-7	TGTGCCAGCAGCGCCGGGACTAGCACCTACGAGCAGTACTTC	CASSAGTSTYEQYF
TRBD1	-	TRBV7-3	TRBJ1-2	TGTGCCAGCAGCTTAACCCGGGACAGGGGGCGCGGAGTGGATGGCTACACCTTC	CASSLTRDRGRGVDGYTF
TRBD2	-	TRBV6-5	TRBJ2-1	TGTGCCAGCCCCGGGGTAGCGGGGTACAATGAGCAGTTCTTC	CASPGVAGYNEQFF
TRBD2	-	TRBV7-2	TRBJ2-3	TGTGCCAGCAGCCCCGGGACTAGGGTTAGCACAGATACGCAGTATTTT	CASSPGTRVSTDTQYF
TRBD2	few	TRBV9	TRBJ2-5	TGTGCCAGCAGCCCGGGGGGACCCCAAGAGACCCAGTACTTC	CASSPGGPQETQYF
-	-	TRBV14	TRBJ2-3	TGTGCCAGCAAGGCAGCGTCCACAGATACGCAGTATTTT	CASKAASTDTQYF
-	-	TRBV6-5	TRBJ2-1	TGTGCCAGCATTCCTGATTCTACAGGATACAATGAGCAGTTCTTC	CASIPDSTGYNEQFF
-	once	TRBV4-1	TRBJ1-5	TGCGCCAGCAGCCCCGGTCTGAGAGGGCCTAATCAGCCCCAGCATTTT	CASSPGLRGPNQPQHF
-	-	TRBV9	TRBJ2-7	TGTGCCAGCAGCGTAGGGTGGGGGCCGGGGCCCTACGAGCAGTACTTC	CASSVGWGPGPYEQYF
-	-	TRBV5-4	TRBJ1-2	TGTGCCAGCAGCTTTCCTGACCTCGCTAGAATCGGCTACACCTTC	CASSFPDLARIGYTF
TRBD1	-	TRBV19	TRBJ2-7	TGTGCCAGTAGATCAGGACAGGGGTCCTACGAGCAGTACTTC	CASRSGQGSYEQYF